These T cell receptor beta chains were read from a single sample in a study of cytomegalovirus exposure and HLA in healthy donors. TCRdb keeps only in-frame clones here, not all; method: immunoSEQ multiplex PCR. Of roughly 110,000 clones listed, approximately 81% are singletons. The material sequenced was PBMCs. These receptors all come from a woman aged 18-29 years in good health and CMV-seropositive. CDR3s include the opening cysteine and the closing phenylalanine or tryptophan. Fields, in order: J gene, clone size, D gene, V gene, CDR3 length, CDR3 DNA, CDR3 protein. A D gene is named only where the DNA matches it firmly. Clone size, where shown, is once, few, many, or a class for clones that have expanded.

J: TRBJ2-7
size: NA
D: TRBD2
V: TRBV10-3
length: 14
DNA: TGTGCCATCAGTGAAGCGGGAGACCCCTACGAGCAGTACTTC
CDR3: CAISEAGDPYEQYF

J: TRBJ2-5
size: few
D: TRBD2
V: TRBV7-6
length: 17
DNA: TGTGCCAGCAGCTTAGCGCGGACTAGCGGTCTACAAGAGACCCAGTACTTC
CDR3: CASSLARTSGLQETQYF

J: TRBJ2-7
size: few
D: NA
V: TRBV5-6
length: 12
DNA: TGTGCCAGCAGCTTGCTAGCCTACGAGCAGTACTTC
CDR3: CASSLLAYEQYF

J: TRBJ2-7
size: once
D: TRBD1
V: TRBV19
length: 14
DNA: TGTGCCAGTAGTATGGGACAGGGTGGCTACGAGCAGTACTTC
CDR3: CASSMGQGGYEQYF

J: TRBJ2-5
size: NA
D: TRBD2
V: TRBV5-1
length: 17
DNA: TGCGCCAGCAGCTGGGCTGCTAGCGGAAATCTCCAAGAGACCCAGTACTTC
CDR3: CASSWAASGNLQETQYF

J: TRBJ2-7
size: once
D: NA
V: TRBV5-1
length: 14
DNA: TGCGCCAGCAGTTCGAGGGGAGGATTCTACGAGCAGTACTTC
CDR3: CASSSRGGFYEQYF

J: TRBJ1-2
size: NA
D: TRBD1
V: TRBV5-4
length: 19
DNA: TGTGCCAGCAGCTTGGACTTAGGGACAGCCCCTTCTGGGAACTATGGCTACACCTTC
CDR3: CASSLDLGTAPSGNYGYTF

J: TRBJ2-3
size: NA
D: NA
V: TRBV5-8
length: 19
DNA: TGTGCCAGCAGCTTGATAATAGCCCCCGCGCCCCCCCGCACAGATACGCAGTATTTT
CDR3: CASSLIIAPAPPRTDTQYF

J: TRBJ2-4
size: NA
D: NA
V: TRBV5-1
length: 16
DNA: TGCGCCAGCAGCTTGGCAGGGCCTTGGGCCAAAAACATTCAGTACTTC
CDR3: CASSLAGPWAKNIQYF

J: TRBJ2-7
size: NA
D: TRBD2
V: TRBV5-1
length: 15
DNA: TGCGCCAGCAGCTTGCGAGCGGGAGCGGGCTACGAGCAGTACTTC
CDR3: CASSLRAGAGYEQYF

J: TRBJ1-5
size: NA
D: NA
V: TRBV4-1
length: 17
DNA: TGCGCCAGCAGCCAAGATCATGCCAGGGATAGCAATCAGCCCCAGCATTTT
CDR3: CASSQDHARDSNQPQHF

J: TRBJ2-3
size: NA
D: TRBD2
V: TRBV19
length: 14
DNA: TGTGCCAGTGCCCGGACTAGGGCCACAGATACGCAGTATTTT
CDR3: CASARTRATDTQYF

J: TRBJ2-5
size: NA
D: TRBD1
V: TRBV6-6
length: 14
DNA: TGTGCCAGCAGGGAGCAACAGGGGGTAGAGACCCAGTACTTC
CDR3: CASREQQGVETQYF

J: TRBJ2-5
size: NA
D: TRBD2
V: TRBV7-9
length: 14
DNA: TGTTCCAGCAGCTTAGGCGGGAGTAAGGAGACCCAGTACTTC
CDR3: CSSSLGGSKETQYF

J: TRBJ2-1
size: once
D: TRBD2
V: TRBV9
length: 17
DNA: TGTGCCAGCAGCGTAGGGCTAGCGGGAGGGTACTACAATGAGCAGTTCTTC
CDR3: CASSVGLAGGYYNEQFF

J: TRBJ1-1
size: NA
D: TRBD1
V: TRBV7-9
length: 15
DNA: TGTTCCAGCAGCCCCAGACAGGGGGCAGGCACTGAAGCTTTCTTT
CDR3: CSSSPRQGAGTEAFF

J: TRBJ2-5
size: NA
D: TRBD2
V: TRBV7-9
length: 15
DNA: TGTGCCAGCAGCCTCGCGGGGGGAAGACAAGAGACCCAGTACTTC
CDR3: CASSLAGGRQETQYF

J: TRBJ1-1
size: few
D: NA
V: TRBV6-1
length: 15
DNA: TGTGCCAGCAGCTCCTTGACAGGTGGTGGCACTGAAGCTTTCTTT
CDR3: CASSSLTGGGTEAFF